The sequence of this TCR beta chain was determined in a study of identical twins. This clonotype came up a few times. TCRdb called the 5' RACE reads again in MiXCR, with one record for every CDR3 protein. This table has about 520,000 distinct CDR3 sequences, approximately 22% appearing once. The CDR3 contains 18 residues. The V end was cut by 1 base, the J end by 6 bases, with 22 bases between. Germline V CDR1 and CDR2: SGHVS, FQNEAQ. This sample was shared with a second study, whose subject was T cells expressing NK-cell markers. That investigation notes: A few donors likewise had their CD3+CD56-NKG2C+ fraction led by these clonotypes.

Material: CD4+ T cells sorted from blood. The receptor's source is a woman between 18 and 29 years old in good health. V and J are TRBV7-8 and TRBJ2-1; D is undetermined. In nucleotides, the CDR3 is TGTGCCAGCAGCTTAGGGTGGGGTGGCAGATCTCCGGGCAATGAGCAGTTCTTC. Amino acids: CASSLGWGGRSPGNEQFF.